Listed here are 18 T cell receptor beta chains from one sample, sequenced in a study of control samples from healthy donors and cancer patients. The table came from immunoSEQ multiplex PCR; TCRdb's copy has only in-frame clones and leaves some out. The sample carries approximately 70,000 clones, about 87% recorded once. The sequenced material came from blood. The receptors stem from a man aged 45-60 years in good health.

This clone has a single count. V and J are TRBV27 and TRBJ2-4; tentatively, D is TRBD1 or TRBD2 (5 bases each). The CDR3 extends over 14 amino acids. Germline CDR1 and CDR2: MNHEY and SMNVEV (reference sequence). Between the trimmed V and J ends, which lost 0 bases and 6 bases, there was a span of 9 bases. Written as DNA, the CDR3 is TGTGCCAGCAGTTTATCTGGGGGATTAAACATTCAGTACTTC. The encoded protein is CASSLSGGLNIQYF.

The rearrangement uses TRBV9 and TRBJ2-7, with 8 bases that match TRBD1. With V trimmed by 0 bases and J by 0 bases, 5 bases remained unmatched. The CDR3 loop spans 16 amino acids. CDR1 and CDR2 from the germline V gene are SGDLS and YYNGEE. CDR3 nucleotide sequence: TGTGCCAGCAGCGTAGAGCAGGGGGCCTACTCCTACGAGCAGTACTTC. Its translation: CASSVEQGAYSYEQYF. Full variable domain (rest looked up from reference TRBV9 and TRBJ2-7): DSGVTQTPKHLITATGQRVTLRCSPRSGDLSVYWYQQSLDQGLQFLIQYYNGEERAKGNILERFSAQQFPDLHSELNLSSLELGDSALYFCASSVEQGAYSYEQYFGPGTRLTVT.

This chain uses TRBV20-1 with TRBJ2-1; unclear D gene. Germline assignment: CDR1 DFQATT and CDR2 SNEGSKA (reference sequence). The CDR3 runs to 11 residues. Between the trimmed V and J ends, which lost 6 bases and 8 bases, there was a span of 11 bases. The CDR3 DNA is TGCAGTGCGTCCCGGATCGATGAGCAGTTCTTC. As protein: CSASRIDEQFF.

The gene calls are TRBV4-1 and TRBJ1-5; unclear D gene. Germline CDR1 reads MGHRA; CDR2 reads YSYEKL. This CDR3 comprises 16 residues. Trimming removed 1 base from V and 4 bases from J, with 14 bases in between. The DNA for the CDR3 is TGCGCCAGCAGCCAAGCTAGTTCCCTGGGGAATCAGCCCCAGCATTTT. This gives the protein CASSQASSLGNQPQHF.

DNA for the CDR3: TGTGCCAGCAGTTATGGCGTGGAAGCTTTCTTT. Translating it yields CASSYGVEAFF. The V call is TRBV6-2 or TRBV6-3, the J call TRBJ1-1, with D hard to call. The CDR3 runs to 11 residues. V was shortened by 3 bases and J by 8 bases, with 7 bases between the two germline ends. Looked up from germline, CDR1 is MNHEY and CDR2 is SVGEGT.

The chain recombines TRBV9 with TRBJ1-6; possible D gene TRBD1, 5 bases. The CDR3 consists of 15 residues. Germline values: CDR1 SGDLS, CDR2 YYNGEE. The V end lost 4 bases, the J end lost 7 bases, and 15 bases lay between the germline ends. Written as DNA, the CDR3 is TGTGCCAGCAGCCCTAATGTCGGGGGAAATTCACCCCTCCACTTT. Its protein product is CASSPNVGGNSPLHF.

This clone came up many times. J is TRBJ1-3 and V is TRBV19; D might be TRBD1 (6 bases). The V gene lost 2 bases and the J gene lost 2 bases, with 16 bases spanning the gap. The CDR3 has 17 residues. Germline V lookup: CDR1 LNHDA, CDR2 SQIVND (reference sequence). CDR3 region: CASSINHGGRAGNTIYF. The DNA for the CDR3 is TGTGCCAGTAGTATAAACCACGGGGGCCGTGCTGGAAACACCATATATTTT.

The CDR3 region is CASSSTSFPTGELFF. The CDR3 DNA follows: TGTGCCAGCAGCTCCACGTCTTTCCCCACCGGGGAGCTGTTTTTT. V gene TRBV7-3 combines with J gene TRBJ2-2; no clear D gene. Germline V CDR1 and CDR2: SGHTA, FQGTGA. This CDR3 is built from 15 residues. Trimming shortened V by 4 bases and J by 4 bases, and 13 bases separated the two germline ends.

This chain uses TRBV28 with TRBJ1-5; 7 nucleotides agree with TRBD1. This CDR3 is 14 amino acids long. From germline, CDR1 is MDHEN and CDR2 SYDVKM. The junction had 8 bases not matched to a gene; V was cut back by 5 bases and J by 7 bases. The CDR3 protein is CASSRSQGTQPQHF. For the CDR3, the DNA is TGTGCCAGCAGTCGATCACAGGGGACCCAGCCCCAGCATTTT.

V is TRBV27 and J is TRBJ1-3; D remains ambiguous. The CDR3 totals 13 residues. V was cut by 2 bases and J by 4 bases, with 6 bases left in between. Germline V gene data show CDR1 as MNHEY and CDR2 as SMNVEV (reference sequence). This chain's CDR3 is CASSLGQGNTIYF. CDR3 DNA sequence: TGTGCCAGCAGTTTAGGGCAGGGAAACACCATATATTTT.

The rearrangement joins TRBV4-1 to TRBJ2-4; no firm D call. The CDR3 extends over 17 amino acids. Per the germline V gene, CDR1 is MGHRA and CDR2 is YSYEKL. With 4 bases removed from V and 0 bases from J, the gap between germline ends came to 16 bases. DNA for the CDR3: TGCGCCAGCAGCCGAGGAGATGGTAGCCTAGCCAAAAACATTCAGTACTTC. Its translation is CASSRGDGSLAKNIQYF.

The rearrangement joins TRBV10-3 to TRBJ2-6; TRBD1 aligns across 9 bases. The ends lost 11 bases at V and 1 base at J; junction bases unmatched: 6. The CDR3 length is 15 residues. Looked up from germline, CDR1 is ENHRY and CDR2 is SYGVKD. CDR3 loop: CAARQGGSGANVLTF. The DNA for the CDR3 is TGTGCCGCTCGACAGGGGGGTTCTGGGGCCAACGTCCTGACTTTC.

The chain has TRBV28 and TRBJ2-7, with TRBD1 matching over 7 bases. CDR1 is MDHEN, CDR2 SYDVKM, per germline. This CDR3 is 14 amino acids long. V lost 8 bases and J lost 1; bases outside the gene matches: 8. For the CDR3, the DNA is TGTGCCAGCGCAGGGGGTCCGTCTTCCTACGAGCAGTACTTC. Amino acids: CASAGGPSSYEQYF.

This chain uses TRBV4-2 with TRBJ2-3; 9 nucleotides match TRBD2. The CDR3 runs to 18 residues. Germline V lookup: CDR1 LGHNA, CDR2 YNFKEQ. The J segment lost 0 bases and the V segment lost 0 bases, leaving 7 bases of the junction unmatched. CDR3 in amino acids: CASSQDLGLASSTDTQYF. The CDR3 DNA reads TGTGCCAGCAGCCAAGATCTGGGACTAGCCTCCAGCACAGATACGCAGTATTTT.

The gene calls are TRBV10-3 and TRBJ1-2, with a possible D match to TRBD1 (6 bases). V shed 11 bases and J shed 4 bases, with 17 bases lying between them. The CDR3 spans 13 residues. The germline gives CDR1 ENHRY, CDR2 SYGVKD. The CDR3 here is CASAGGRTYGYTF. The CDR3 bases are TGTGCCTCCGCGGGGGGGCGCACCTATGGCTACACCTTC.

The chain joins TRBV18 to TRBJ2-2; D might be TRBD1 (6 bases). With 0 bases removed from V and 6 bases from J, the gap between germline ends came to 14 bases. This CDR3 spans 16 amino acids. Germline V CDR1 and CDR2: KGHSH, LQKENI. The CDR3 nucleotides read TGTGCCAGCTCACCACCGAACAGGGTTCTTTCCGGGGAGCTGTTTTTT. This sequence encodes CASSPPNRVLSGELFF.

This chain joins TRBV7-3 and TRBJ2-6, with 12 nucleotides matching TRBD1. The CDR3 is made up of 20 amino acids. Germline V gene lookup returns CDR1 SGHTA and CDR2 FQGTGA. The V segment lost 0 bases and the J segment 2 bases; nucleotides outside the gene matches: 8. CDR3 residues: CASSLTPGQGAFAGANVLTF. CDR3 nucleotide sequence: TGTGCCAGCAGCTTAACACCGGGACAGGGGGCATTCGCTGGGGCCAACGTCCTGACTTTC.

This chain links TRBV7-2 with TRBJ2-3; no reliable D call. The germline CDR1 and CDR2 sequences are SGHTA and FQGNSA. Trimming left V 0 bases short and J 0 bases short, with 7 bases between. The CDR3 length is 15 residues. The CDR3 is CASSLAAVSTDTQYF. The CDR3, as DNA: TGTGCCAGCAGCTTAGCTGCGGTAAGCACAGATACGCAGTATTTT.